The T cell receptor beta chain described here comes from a study of naive and memory T cell subsets. The study, taken as a whole, reports: In CD4 and CD8 cells, diversity dropped from naive through EMRA.

Alpha and beta libraries were amplified separately from the second PCR onward. About this clonotype: Antigen: not known.

The beta constant-region primer was an equimolar mix of two oligonucleotides covering TRBC1 and TRBC2. A single record per CDR3 protein comes from TCRdb applying MiXCR to the UMI-ligation and nested PCR reads. The data contain about 85,000 distinct CDR3 sequences, around 14% of them seen just once; the ten biggest clones take up 0.75% to 0.95%. The ends were cut back, 1 base at V and 5 bases at J, with 23 bases in the middle. The CDR3 has 18 amino acids. Germline values: CDR1 PRHDT, CDR2 FYEKMQ (reference sequence). This chain links TRBV13 with TRBJ1-2; TRBD1 is a possible D gene (6 bases). Material: central memory CD4+ T cells from blood. This clonotype was obtained from a human donor in good health. This chain's CDR3 is CASSLETRSGGNRYGYTF. CDR3 sequence (DNA): TGTGCCAGCAGCTTAGAGACGCGGTCGGGGGGCAATAGGTATGGCTACACCTTC.